A selection of T cell receptor beta chains follows, all from one sample in a study of shared clonotypes between healthy human individuals. This table comes from immunoSEQ multiplex PCR, and its TCRdb copy is limited to in-frame clones, with some not included. The repertoire holds 550,000 to 700,000 clones, with around 73% as singletons. Sequencing was performed on memory CD4+ T cells sorted from blood. The source of these receptors is a woman in her twenties or thirties in good health. The CDR3 runs from the conserved cysteine through the conserved F or W. A D gene is named only where the DNA matches it firmly. Size tells how often a clone was seen (once, few, many) or the class of an expanded clone, and some rows leave it out.

TRBJ1-1,NA,TRBV5-1,TRBD1,CASSRDRSEAFF,TGCGCCAGCAGCCGGGACAGGTCGGAAGCTTTCTTT
TRBJ1-2,NA,TRBV27,NA,CASSPSARRNYGYTF,TGTGCCAGCAGTCCGTCCGCCAGGAGGAACTATGGCTACACCTTC
TRBJ1-5,once,TRBV19,NA,CASATRGGNQPQHF,TGTGCCAGTGCCACCAGGGGCGGCAATCAGCCCCAGCATTTT
TRBJ2-2,NA,TRBV19,NA,CASSLSGALTGELFF,TGTGCCAGTAGCCTTTCGGGGGCACTTACCGGGGAGCTGTTTTTT
TRBJ2-5,few,TRBV5-1,TRBD2,CASSQTSGPQETQYF,TGCGCCAGCAGCCAAACTAGCGGACCCCAAGAGACCCAGTACTTC
TRBJ2-3,NA,TRBV9,NA,CASSAGTGDVGDTQYF,TGTGCCAGCAGCGCAGGGACTGGGGATGTTGGAGATACGCAGTATTTT
TRBJ2-2,NA,TRBV7-6,NA,CASSPEYFANTGELFF,TGTGCCAGCAGCCCCGAATACTTCGCGAACACCGGGGAGCTGTTTTTT
TRBJ2-7,NA,TRBV28,NA,CASSLTQINYEQYF,TGTGCCAGCAGTTTGACACAGATTAACTACGAGCAGTACTTC
TRBJ2-7,NA,TRBV4-1,TRBD2,CASSQSQREASYEQYF,TGCGCCAGCAGCCAATCTCAGCGGGAGGCATCCTACGAGCAGTACTTC
TRBJ1-4,few,TRBV7-9,NA,CASSKEQGRNEKLFF,TGTGCCAGCAGCAAAGAGCAGGGCCGGAATGAAAAACTGTTTTTT
TRBJ2-6,NA,TRBV28,TRBD2,CASSPGGTNVLTF,TGTGCCAGCAGCCCGGGGGGGACCAACGTCCTGACTTTC
TRBJ2-3,NA,TRBV27,TRBD2,CASSFHSGSGTQYF,TGTGCCAGCAGTTTCCATAGCGGGAGCGGTACGCAGTATTTT
TRBJ1-1,NA,TRBV6-5,NA,CASSLTVMNTEALF,TGTGCCAGCAGTTTGACAGTTATGAACACTGAAGCTCTCTTT
TRBJ2-7,NA,TRBV29-1,NA,CSVETHSYEQYF,TGCAGCGTTGAAACCCACTCCTACGAGCAGTACTTC